This T cell receptor (beta chain) was found in a study of shared clonotypes between healthy human individuals. V shed 1 base and J 3 bases; nucleotides not matched to a gene: 6. This CDR3 spans 15 amino acids. The germline V gene encodes CDR1 SGHRS and CDR2 YFSETQ. Here immunoSEQ multiplex PCR was the method, and the copy in TCRdb shows in-frame clones only, minus some. The data contain 2,500,000 or so clones, 93% of them singletons. The rearrangement links TRBV5-1 to TRBJ1-2, with 7 bases fitting TRBD1. Sequenced: naive CD4+ T cells from PBMCs. Subset reported: CD45RA+ positively selected. This receptor was taken from a man in his late teens or twenties in good health. Some clones in this sample may be carry-over from other donors' samples. CDR3 loop: CASSLKTGLDYGYTF. DNA for the CDR3: TGCGCCAGCAGCTTGAAGACAGGGTTGGACTATGGCTACACCTTC. The full variable domain, its missing parts supplied by reference TRBV5-1 and TRBJ1-2, is KAGVTQTPRYLIKTRGQQVTLSCSPISGHRSVSWYQQTPGQGLQFLFEYFSETQRNKGNFPGRFSGRQFSNSRSEMNVSTLELGDSALYLCASSLKTGLDYGYTFGSGTRLTVV.